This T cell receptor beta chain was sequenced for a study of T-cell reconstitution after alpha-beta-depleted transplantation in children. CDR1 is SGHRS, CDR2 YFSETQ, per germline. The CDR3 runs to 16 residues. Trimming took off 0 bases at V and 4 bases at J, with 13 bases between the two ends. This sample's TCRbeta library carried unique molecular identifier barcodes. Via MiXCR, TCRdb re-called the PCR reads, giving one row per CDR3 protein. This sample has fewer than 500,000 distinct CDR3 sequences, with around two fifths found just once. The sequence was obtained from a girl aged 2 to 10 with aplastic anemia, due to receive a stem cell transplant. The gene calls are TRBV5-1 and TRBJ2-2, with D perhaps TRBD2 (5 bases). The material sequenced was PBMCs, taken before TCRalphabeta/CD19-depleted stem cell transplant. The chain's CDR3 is CASSLAGMDGTGELFF. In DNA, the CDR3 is TGCGCCAGCAGCTTGGCCGGGATGGATGGCACCGGGGAGCTGTTTTTT.